This passage covers 28 T cell receptor beta chains from one sample sequenced in a study of spatial heterogeneity in lung cancer. Regarding time point: sample taken at primary tumor resection. TCRdb fed the 5' RACE reads into MiXCR, producing one record per CDR3 protein. Seen here are approximately 92,000 distinct CDR3 sequences, over 9.5% observed once, and the top ten hold more than 40%. The sequenced sample was PBMCs, obtained at surgery. These receptor sequences come from a male donor with early-stage non-small cell lung cancer.

This clonotype has a handful of counts. The genes are TRBV2 and TRBJ1-6; no definite D call. This CDR3 has 15 residues. V was pared by 8 bases and J by 9 bases, with 20 bases between. CDR1 and CDR2 (germline): SNHLY, FYNNEI. CDR3 loop: CASGPGRESVSPLHF. CDR3 coding DNA: TGTGCCAGCGGCCCAGGACGTGAATCGGTTTCACCCCTCCACTTT. Filled out from reference TRBV2 and TRBJ1-6, the complete variable domain reads EPEVTQTPSHQVTQMGQEVILRCVPISNHLYFYWYRQILGQKVEFLVSFYNNEISEKSEIFDDQFSVERPDGSNFTLKIRSTKLEDSAMYFCASGPGRESVSPLHFGNGTRLTVT.

V is TRBV28 and J is TRBJ2-3; no clear D gene. The CDR3 has 14 residues. V shed 5 bases and J shed 8 bases, with 17 bases lying between them. CDR1 and CDR2 from the germline V gene are MDHEN and SYDVKM. In DNA form, the CDR3 reads TGTGCCAGCAGTCCCTCTTTGGGAATCGCTACGCAGTATTTT. This codes for CASSPSLGIATQYF.

The genes are TRBV7-9 and TRBJ1-2, with 8 positions matching TRBD1. J lost 7 bases, V lost 5 bases, and 6 bases had no gene match. This CDR3 region has 13 residues. In germline, CDR1 is SEHNR, CDR2 FQNEAQ (reference sequence). The CDR3 DNA is TGTGCCAGCAGCCCGGACAGGGTAGCTGGCTACACCTTC. Its translation is CASSPDRVAGYTF.

This CDR3 is CASSSQGEQYF. In DNA form, the CDR3 reads TGCGCCAGCAGCAGTCAGGGTGAGCAGTACTTC. The rearrangement links TRBV5-1 to TRBJ2-7, with TRBD1 as a possible D gene (5 bases). Deletions cut 4 bases from V and 7 bases from J, with 9 bases between. The CDR3 spans 11 residues. The V gene's germline CDR1 is SGHRS and CDR2 YFSETQ.

In this sample, this clonotype turned up a few times. The rearrangement joins TRBV6-5 to TRBJ1-3; D is undetermined. From germline, CDR1 is MNHEY and CDR2 SVGAGI. There are 12 residues in the CDR3. Trimming removed 6 bases at V and 0 bases at J, with 3 bases between. CDR3 bases: TGTGCCAGCAGATCCTCTGGAAACACCATATATTTT. This gives the protein CASRSSGNTIYF.

Points on this clonotype: An end of the junction does not agree with germline; a read error may underlie this. The chain joins TRBV24-1 to TRBJ2-1; D is unresolved. Germline V lookup: CDR1 KGHDR, CDR2 SFDVKD. The CDR3 extends over 15 amino acids. CDR3 sequence (DNA): TGTGCCTCCAGTGACCCCAGGTCGTTGGACAATGAGCAGTTCTTC. Amino acids: CASSDPRSLDNEQFF.

In this sample, this clonotype turned up a few times. V and J are TRBV5-1 and TRBJ2-7; D is ambiguous. This CDR3 comprises 13 residues. Trimming removed 1 base from V and 0 bases from J, with 5 bases in between. The germline gives CDR1 SGHRS, CDR2 YFSETQ. The CDR3 sequence is CASSLITSYEQYF. CDR3 sequence (DNA): TGCGCCAGCAGCTTGATCACCTCCTACGAGCAGTACTTC.

This clonotype was picked up a small number of times. The J gene is TRBJ1-5, the V gene TRBV7-2; D gene ambiguous. Germline V lookup: CDR1 SGHTA, CDR2 FQGNSA. The CDR3 loop spans 12 amino acids. Trimming took 3 bases from V and 5 from J, leaving 5 bases between them. The CDR3 here is CASSFQDQPQHF. CDR3 in DNA: TGTGCCAGCAGCTTCCAGGATCAGCCCCAGCATTTT.

In this sample, this clonotype turned up many times. This rearrangement joins TRBV5-1 to TRBJ1-1; perhaps TRBD1 as D (6 bases). In germline, CDR1 is SGHRS, CDR2 YFSETQ. V was trimmed by 0 bases and J by 6 bases, leaving 15 bases between them. CDR3 length: 15 amino acids. In nucleotides, the CDR3 is TGCGCCAGCAGCTTGGCCGTGGGCAGGGGACCTGAAGCTTTCTTT. It translates to CASSLAVGRGPEAFF. Looking up the rest from reference TRBV5-1 and TRBJ1-1 gives the full variable domain: KAGVTQTPRYLIKTRGQQVTLSCSPISGHRSVSWYQQTPGQGLQFLFEYFSETQRNKGNFPGRFSGRQFSNSRSEMNVSTLELGDSALYLCASSLAVGRGPEAFFGQGTRLTVV.

J is TRBJ2-2 and V is TRBV18; no definite D call. CDR3 length: 12 residues. Trimming pared 3 bases from V and 4 bases from J, leaving 3 bases between. The germline V gene encodes CDR1 KGHSH and CDR2 LQKENI. CDR3 protein: CASSPITGELFF. In DNA, the CDR3 is TGTGCCAGCTCACCCATCACCGGGGAGCTGTTTTTT. The entire variable domain, with the rest obtained from reference TRBV18 and TRBJ2-2, is as follows: NAGVMQNPRHLVRRRGQEARLRCSPMKGHSHVYWYRQLPEEGLKFMVYLQKENIIDESGMPKERFSAEFPKEGPSILRIQQVVRGDSAAYFCASSPITGELFFGEGSRLTVL.

This clonotype was detected only a few times. The gene calls are TRBV29-1 and TRBJ2-5; weak D call: TRBD1 (5 bases). CDR1 and CDR2 (germline): SQVTM, ANQGSEA. V lost 4 bases and J lost 5, with 17 bases in between. The CDR3 totals 14 residues. CDR3 sequence reads: CSVGDMQGRETQYF. CDR3 nucleotides: TGCAGCGTTGGAGATATGCAGGGTCGGGAGACCCAGTACTTC.

This clonotype has at least ten counts. The rearrangement joins TRBV29-1 to TRBJ2-5; 8 nucleotides match TRBD1. CDR1 is SQVTM, CDR2 ANQGSEA, per germline. The CDR3 extends over 12 amino acids. Unmatched junction bases numbered 2, after V lost 7 bases and J lost 1 base. In DNA, the CDR3 is TGCAGCGGCGGACAGGGCCAAGAGACCCAGTACTTC. It translates to CSGGQGQETQYF.

At least ten counts were recorded for this clonotype. The genes are TRBV29-1 and TRBJ2-5; D not resolved. CDR3 length equals 12 residues. Germline V lookup: CDR1 SQVTM, CDR2 ANQGSEA. Trimming shortened V by 3 bases and J by 5 bases, and 10 bases separated the two germline ends. The CDR3 spells CSVDPNGETQYF. The CDR3 DNA sequence: TGCAGCGTTGACCCAAACGGGGAGACCCAGTACTTC.

This clonotype was counted a few times. The chain combines TRBV20-1 with TRBJ2-5; D unclear. The germline V gene has CDR1 DFQATT and CDR2 SNEGSKA (reference sequence). Deletions cut 4 bases from V and 1 base from J, with 4 bases between. The CDR3 length is 11 residues. This chain's CDR3 is CSATSQETQYF. The DNA for the CDR3 is TGCAGTGCTACTAGCCAAGAGACCCAGTACTTC.

In its sample, this clonotype was seen a few times. J is TRBJ2-1 and V is TRBV14; the D call may be TRBD1 or TRBD2 (5 bases each). Germline lookup yields CDR1 SGHDN and CDR2 FVKESK. The CDR3 sequence is 15 residues long. The ends were cut back, 5 bases at V and 2 bases at J, with 13 bases in the middle. The CDR3 nucleotides are TGTGCCAGCAGCTCCGGGACGCCACCCTACAATGAGCAGTTCTTC. It translates to CASSSGTPPYNEQFF.

This clonotype was observed a few times. This chain connects TRBV6-1 to TRBJ2-3, with 10 bases fitting TRBD2. The V gene end was trimmed by 5 bases and the J gene end by 7 bases; junction bases not matched to a gene: 6. This CDR3 has 14 residues. Germline V gives CDR1 MNHNS, CDR2 SASEGT. The CDR3 is CASSLAGGGNTQYF. The CDR3 DNA reads TGTGCCAGCAGTTTAGCGGGAGGCGGTAATACGCAGTATTTT.

This clonotype has a handful of counts. The rearrangement uses TRBV19 and TRBJ2-2, with D perhaps matching TRBD1 (6 bases). V lost 8 bases and J 7 bases, leaving 14 bases between the germline ends. This CDR3 spans 13 amino acids. Germline V lookup: CDR1 LNHDA, CDR2 SQIVND (reference sequence). CDR3 region: CASHDPGVGELFF. The CDR3 nucleotides are TGTGCCAGTCACGACCCAGGGGTCGGGGAGCTGTTTTTT. Variable domain in full (rest from reference TRBV19 and TRBJ2-2): DGGITQSPKYLFRKEGQNVTLSCEQNLNHDAMYWYRQDPGQGLRLIYYSQIVNDFQKGDIAEGYSVSREKKESFPLTVTSAQKNPTAFYLCASHDPGVGELFFGEGSRLTVL.

Ten or more counts support this clonotype. The chain employs TRBV7-3 and TRBJ2-2; 8 bases map to TRBD1. Germline V CDR1 and CDR2: SGHTA, FQGTGA. The CDR3 totals 13 residues. The J segment lost 7 bases and the V segment lost 8 bases, leaving 6 bases of the junction unmatched. In nucleotides, the CDR3 is TGTGCCAGCTCCCAGGGGGCGGTCGGGGAGCTGTTTTTT. Protein product: CASSQGAVGELFF. The entire variable domain, with the rest obtained from reference TRBV7-3 and TRBJ2-2, is as follows: GAGVSQTPSNKVTEKGKYVELRCDPISGHTALYWYRQSLGQGPEFLIYFQGTGAADDSGLPNDRFFAVRPEGSVSTLKIQRTERGDSAVYLCASSQGAVGELFFGEGSRLTVL.

The CDR3 sequence is CASSLDVVLETQYF. Written as DNA, the CDR3 is TGCGCCAGCAGCTTGGATGTGGTTTTAGAGACCCAGTACTTC. The chain is built from TRBV5-1 and TRBJ2-5; D unresolved. This CDR3 comprises 14 residues. Trimming removed 0 bases at V and 4 bases at J, with 10 bases between. Germline-derived CDR1 and CDR2 are SGHRS and YFSETQ.

The V and J genes are TRBV7-2 and TRBJ2-5; 8 positions agree with TRBD2. V lost 6 bases to trimming and J lost 5 bases; unmatched junction nucleotides: 8. The CDR3 has 14 amino acids. Germline CDR1 reads SGHTA; CDR2 reads FQGNSA. The CDR3 DNA sequence: TGTGCCAGCAGTCGGGGGGGCTGGGGCGAGACCCAGTACTTC. Its translation is CASSRGGWGETQYF.

This clonotype has ten or more counts. The V gene is TRBV27, the J gene TRBJ1-1, with no clear D. The V gene lost 7 bases and the J gene lost 5 bases, with 17 bases spanning the gap. CDR3 size: 14 residues. From germline, CDR1 is MNHEY and CDR2 SMNVEV (reference sequence). Here the CDR3 reads CASTRHYGKTEAFF. In DNA, the CDR3 is TGTGCCAGCACCCGCCACTACGGGAAGACTGAAGCTTTCTTT.

This CDR3 is CASSFAAPNTEAFF. The CDR3 region has the DNA TGTGCCAGCAGCTTCGCGGCCCCGAACACTGAAGCTTTCTTT. This chain connects TRBV11-2 to TRBJ1-1; D unclear. Between the trimmed V and J ends, which lost 3 bases and 1 base, there was a span of 9 bases. The CDR3 length is 14 residues. Germline CDR1 is SGHAT and CDR2 is FQNNGV.

This clonotype was recorded at least ten times. This chain uses TRBV12-3 or TRBV12-4 with TRBJ2-7; 8 positions match TRBD1. The CDR3 totals 14 residues. V gave up 5 bases and J gave up 7 bases; unmatched junction bases: 10. The CDR3 bases are TGTGCCAGCAGTCGCGGACAGGGACCCTCGGAGCAGTACTTC. This codes for CASSRGQGPSEQYF.

The chain employs TRBV4-3 and TRBJ2-5; D is unclear. Trimming pared 0 bases from V and 7 bases from J, leaving 12 bases between. This CDR3 has 14 amino acids. Germline V gene lookup returns CDR1 LGHNA and CDR2 YSLEER. CDR3 DNA: TGCGCCAGCAGCCAAGATTATCGTTCCTTGACCCAGTACTTC. This gives the protein CASSQDYRSLTQYF.

This clonotype was observed many times. The V and J genes are TRBV6-2 or TRBV6-3 and TRBJ2-2; a weak D match, TRBD1 (6 bases). The CDR3 is 16 residues long. V was trimmed by 5 bases and J by 0 bases, leaving 13 bases between them. Germline CDR1 and CDR2: MNHEY and SVGEGT. DNA of the CDR3: TGTGCCAGCAGTCGACAGGCCTCGGCGAACACCGGGGAGCTGTTTTTT. Its translation is CASSRQASANTGELFF.

Only a few counts were recorded for this clonotype. The chain links TRBV19 to TRBJ2-7; D tentatively fits TRBD1 or TRBD2 (5 bases each). V was clipped by 4 bases and J by 5 bases, with 15 bases between them. The CDR3 covers 14 residues. Germline lookup yields CDR1 LNHDA and CDR2 SQIVND (reference sequence). CDR3 residues: CASSTSRDVDEQYF. CDR3 in DNA: TGTGCCAGTAGTACGTCCCGGGACGTTGACGAGCAGTACTTC.

This clonotype has just a few counts. The chain carries TRBV23-1 and TRBJ2-6, with D perhaps TRBD1 (5 bases). TRBV23-1 is an ORF, and what it does is uncertain. The ends were cut back, 0 bases at V and 0 bases at J, with 12 bases in the middle. This CDR3 spans 18 amino acids. The CDR3 coding sequence is TGCGCCAGCAGTCAATCGGCCAGGGTCGTCTCTGGGGCCAACGTCCTGACTTTC. Translation: CASSQSARVVSGANVLTF.

Only a few counts were recorded for this clonotype. The V call is TRBV28, the J call TRBJ1-2, with unresolved D. From germline, CDR1 is MDHEN and CDR2 SYDVKM. The ends were cut back, 3 bases at V and 4 bases at J, with 9 bases in the middle. The CDR3 is made up of 13 amino acids. In nucleotides, the CDR3 is TGTGCCAGCAGTTTTAACCGCGGCTATGGCTACACCTTC. It translates to CASSFNRGYGYTF.